This record concerns one T cell receptor beta chain sequence. The antigen is unknown. This sample was taken from a study of T cell repertoires in cytomegalovirus infection. About the research overall: Epitope selection comprised recently identified HLA-C-restricted CMV epitopes and well-studied HLA-B-restricted CMV epitopes. General study findings and limits: In two of eight donors, the top clonotype was HLA-C-restricted CMV-specific. Of the TCR beta families, the public ones yielded a cumulative frequency that identified carriers of CMV plus the relevant HLA.

Germline V CDR1 and CDR2: SEHNR, FQNEAQ (reference sequence). The length of the CDR3 is 18 residues. Trimming removed 1 base from V and 2 bases from J; junction bases left unmatched: 9. TCRdb used MiXCR to reprocess the reads, holding one entry per CDR3 protein. The data contain about 890,000 distinct CDR3 sequences, around 29% of them singletons. The starting material was cultured CD8+ T cells from PBMCs, obtained from culture after CMV antigen stimulation. V and J are TRBV7-9 and TRBJ2-1, with 9 bases lining up with TRBD2. The source is a human donor in good health (CMV status not recorded). Some clones in this sample may be carry-over from other donors' samples. The CDR3 DNA sequence: TGTGCCAGCAGCTTAGAAATCCCTCGCGGGGGGGCCTACAATGAGCAGTTCTTC. It codes for CASSLEIPRGGAYNEQFF. Based on the CDR3 plus reference TRBV7-9 and TRBJ2-1, the full variable domain is DTGVSQNPRHKITKRGQNVTFRCDPISEHNRLYWYRQTLGQGPEFLTYFQNEAQLEKSRLLSDRFSAERPKGSFSTLEIQRTEQGDSAMYLCASSLEIPRGGAYNEQFFGPGTRLTVL.